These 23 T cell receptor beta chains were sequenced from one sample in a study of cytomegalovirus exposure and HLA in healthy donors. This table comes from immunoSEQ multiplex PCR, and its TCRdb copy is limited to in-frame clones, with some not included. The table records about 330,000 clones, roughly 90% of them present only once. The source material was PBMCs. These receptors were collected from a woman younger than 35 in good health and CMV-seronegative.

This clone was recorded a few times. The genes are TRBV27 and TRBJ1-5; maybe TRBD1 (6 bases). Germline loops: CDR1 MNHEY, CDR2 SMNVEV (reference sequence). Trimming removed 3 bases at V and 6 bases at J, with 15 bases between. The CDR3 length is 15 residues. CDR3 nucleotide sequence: TGTGCCAGCAGTTTGACCGGACAGAAAGGTCAGCCCCAGCATTTT. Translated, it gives CASSLTGQKGQPQHF.

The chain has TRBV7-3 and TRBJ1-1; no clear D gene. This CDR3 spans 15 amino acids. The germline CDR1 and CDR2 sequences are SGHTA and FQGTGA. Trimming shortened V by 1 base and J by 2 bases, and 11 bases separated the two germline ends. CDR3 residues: CASSLMGEGNTEAFF. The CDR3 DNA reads TGTGCCAGCAGCTTAATGGGTGAGGGAAACACTGAAGCTTTCTTT.

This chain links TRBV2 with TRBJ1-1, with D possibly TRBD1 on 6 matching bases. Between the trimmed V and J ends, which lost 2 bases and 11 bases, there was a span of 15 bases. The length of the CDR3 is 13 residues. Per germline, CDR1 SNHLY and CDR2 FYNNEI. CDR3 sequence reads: CASSELTQGRAFF. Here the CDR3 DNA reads TGTGCCAGCAGTGAATTGACACAGGGTCGGGCTTTCTTT.

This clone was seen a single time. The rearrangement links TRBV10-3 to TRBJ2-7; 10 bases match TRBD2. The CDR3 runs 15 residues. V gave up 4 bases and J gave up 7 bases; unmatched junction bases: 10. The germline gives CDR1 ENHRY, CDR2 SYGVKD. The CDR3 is CAISGPGQAGGEQYF. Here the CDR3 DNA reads TGTGCCATCAGTGGACCGGGACAAGCGGGGGGGGAGCAGTACTTC.

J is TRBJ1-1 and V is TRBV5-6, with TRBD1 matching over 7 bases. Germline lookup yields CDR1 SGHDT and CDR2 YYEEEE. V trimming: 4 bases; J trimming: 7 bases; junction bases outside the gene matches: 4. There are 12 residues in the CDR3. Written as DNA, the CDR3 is TGTGCCAGCAGCCGGGACAGACTTGAAGCTTTCTTT. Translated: CASSRDRLEAFF.

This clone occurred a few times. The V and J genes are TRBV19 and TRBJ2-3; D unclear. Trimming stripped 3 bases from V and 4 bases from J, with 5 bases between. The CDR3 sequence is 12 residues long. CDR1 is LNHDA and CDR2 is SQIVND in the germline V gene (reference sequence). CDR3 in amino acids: CASSMQADTQYF. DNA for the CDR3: TGTGCCAGTAGTATGCAGGCAGATACGCAGTATTTT.

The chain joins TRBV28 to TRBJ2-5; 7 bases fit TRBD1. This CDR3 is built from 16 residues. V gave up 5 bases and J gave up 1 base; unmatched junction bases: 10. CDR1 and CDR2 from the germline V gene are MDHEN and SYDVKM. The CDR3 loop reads CASSLSGQTFQETQYF. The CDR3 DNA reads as TGTGCCAGCAGTCTTTCGGGACAGACCTTCCAAGAGACCCAGTACTTC.

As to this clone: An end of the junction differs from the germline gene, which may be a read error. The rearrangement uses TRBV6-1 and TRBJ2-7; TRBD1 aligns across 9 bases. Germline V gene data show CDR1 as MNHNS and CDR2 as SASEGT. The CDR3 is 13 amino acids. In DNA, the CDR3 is TGTGCCAGCAGTGAAGGAGGGGAGGGGACAGGGTTGTTC. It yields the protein CASSEGGEGTGLF.

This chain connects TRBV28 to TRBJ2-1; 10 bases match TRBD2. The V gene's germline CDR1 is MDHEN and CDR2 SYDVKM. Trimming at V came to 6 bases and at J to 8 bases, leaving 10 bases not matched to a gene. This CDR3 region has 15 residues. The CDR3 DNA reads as TGTGCCAGCAGCCGCGGGGGGACTAGCGTACATGAGCAGTTCTTC. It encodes CASSRGGTSVHEQFF.

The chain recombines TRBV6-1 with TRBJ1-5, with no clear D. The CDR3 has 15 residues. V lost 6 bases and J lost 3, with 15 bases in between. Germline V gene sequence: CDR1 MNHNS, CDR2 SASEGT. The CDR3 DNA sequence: TGTGCCAGCAGGGTGGGCGGGATCAACAATCAGCCCCAGCATTTT. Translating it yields CASRVGGINNQPQHF.

The CDR3 loop is CASSLTGSQTTDTQYF. The CDR3 DNA reads as TGTGCCAGCAGCTTAACGGGTAGCCAGACCACAGATACGCAGTATTTT. V is TRBV7-3 and J is TRBJ2-3; D unresolved. Germline CDR1 reads SGHTA; CDR2 reads FQGTGA. Trimming cost V 0 bases and J 2 bases, with 12 bases left between them. The CDR3 extends over 16 amino acids.

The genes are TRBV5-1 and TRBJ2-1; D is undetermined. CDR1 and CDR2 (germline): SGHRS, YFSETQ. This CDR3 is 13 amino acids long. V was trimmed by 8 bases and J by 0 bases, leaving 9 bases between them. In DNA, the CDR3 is TGCGCCAGGAAAGCGTGCTCCTACAATGAGCAGTTCTTC. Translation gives CARKACSYNEQFF.

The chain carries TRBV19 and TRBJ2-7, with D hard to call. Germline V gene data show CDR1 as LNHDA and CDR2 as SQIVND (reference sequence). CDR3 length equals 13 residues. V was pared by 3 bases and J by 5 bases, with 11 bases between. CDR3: CASSIGRTHEQYF. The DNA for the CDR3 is TGTGCCAGTAGTATCGGTCGAACCCACGAGCAGTACTTC.

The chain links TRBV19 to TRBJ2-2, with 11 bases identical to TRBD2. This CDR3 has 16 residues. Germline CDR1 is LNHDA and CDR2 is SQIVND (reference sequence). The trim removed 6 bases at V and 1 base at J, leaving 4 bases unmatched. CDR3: CASSPTSGKNTGELFF. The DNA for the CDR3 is TGTGCCAGTAGCCCGACTAGCGGGAAGAACACCGGGGAGCTGTTTTTT.

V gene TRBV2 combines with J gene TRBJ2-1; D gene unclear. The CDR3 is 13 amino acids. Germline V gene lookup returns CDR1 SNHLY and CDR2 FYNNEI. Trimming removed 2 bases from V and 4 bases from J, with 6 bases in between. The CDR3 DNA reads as TGTGCCAGCAGTGAACGACTTTACAATGAGCAGTTCTTC. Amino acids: CASSERLYNEQFF.

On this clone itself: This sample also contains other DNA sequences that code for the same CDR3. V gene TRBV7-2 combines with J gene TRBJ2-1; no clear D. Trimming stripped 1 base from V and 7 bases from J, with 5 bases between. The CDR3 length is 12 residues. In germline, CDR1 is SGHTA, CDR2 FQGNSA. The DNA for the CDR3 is TGTGCCAGCAGCTTAGACAGTAATGAGCAGTTCTTC. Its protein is CASSLDSNEQFF.

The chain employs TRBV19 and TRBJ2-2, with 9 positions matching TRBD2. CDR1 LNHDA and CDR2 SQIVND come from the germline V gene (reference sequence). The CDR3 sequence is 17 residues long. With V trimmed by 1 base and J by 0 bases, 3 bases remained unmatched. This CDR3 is CASSIGASGTNTGELFF. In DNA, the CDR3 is TGTGCCAGTAGTATAGGGGCTAGCGGGACGAACACCGGGGAGCTGTTTTTT. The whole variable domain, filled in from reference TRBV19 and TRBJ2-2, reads DGGITQSPKYLFRKEGQNVTLSCEQNLNHDAMYWYRQDPGQGLRLIYYSQIVNDFQKGDIAEGYSVSREKKESFPLTVTSAQKNPTAFYLCASSIGASGTNTGELFFGEGSRLTVL.

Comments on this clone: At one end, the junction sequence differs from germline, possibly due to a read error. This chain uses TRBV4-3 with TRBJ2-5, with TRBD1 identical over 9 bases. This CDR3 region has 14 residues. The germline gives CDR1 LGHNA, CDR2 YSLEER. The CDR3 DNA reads TGCGCCAGCAGCTCTGACTCCGGGACAGGGACTTGTAACTTC. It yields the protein CASSSDSGTGTCNF.

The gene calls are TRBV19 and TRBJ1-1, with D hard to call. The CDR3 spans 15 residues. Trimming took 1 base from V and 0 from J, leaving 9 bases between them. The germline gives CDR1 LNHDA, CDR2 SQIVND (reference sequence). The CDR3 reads CASSIGGSLNTEAFF. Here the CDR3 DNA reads TGTGCCAGTAGTATAGGAGGCAGCTTGAACACTGAAGCTTTCTTT. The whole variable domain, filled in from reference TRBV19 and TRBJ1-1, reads DGGITQSPKYLFRKEGQNVTLSCEQNLNHDAMYWYRQDPGQGLRLIYYSQIVNDFQKGDIAEGYSVSREKKESFPLTVTSAQKNPTAFYLCASSIGGSLNTEAFFGQGTRLTVV.

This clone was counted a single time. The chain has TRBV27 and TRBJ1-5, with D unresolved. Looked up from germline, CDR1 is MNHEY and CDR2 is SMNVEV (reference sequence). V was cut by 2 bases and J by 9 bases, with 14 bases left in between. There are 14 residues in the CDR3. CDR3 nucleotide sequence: TGTGCCAGCAGTTTAGCGGACTCCACACGGCCCCAGCATTTT. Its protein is CASSLADSTRPQHF.

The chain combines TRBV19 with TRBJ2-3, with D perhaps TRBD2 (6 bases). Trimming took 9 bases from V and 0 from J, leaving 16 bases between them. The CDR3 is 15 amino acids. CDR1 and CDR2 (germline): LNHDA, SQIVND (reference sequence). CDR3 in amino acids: CASKAGTSSTDTQYF. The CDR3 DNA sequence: TGTGCCAGCAAAGCCGGGACTTCGAGCACAGATACGCAGTATTTT. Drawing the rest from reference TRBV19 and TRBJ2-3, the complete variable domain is DGGITQSPKYLFRKEGQNVTLSCEQNLNHDAMYWYRQDPGQGLRLIYYSQIVNDFQKGDIAEGYSVSREKKESFPLTVTSAQKNPTAFYLCASKAGTSSTDTQYFGPGTRLTVL.

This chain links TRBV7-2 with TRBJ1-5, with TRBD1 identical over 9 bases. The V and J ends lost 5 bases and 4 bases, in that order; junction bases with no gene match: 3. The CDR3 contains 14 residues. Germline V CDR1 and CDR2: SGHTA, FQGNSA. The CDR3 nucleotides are TGTGCCAGCAGCACCGGGACAGGGAATCAGCCCCAGCATTTT. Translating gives CASSTGTGNQPQHF.

CDR3: CASSYQGARGEQYF. The CDR3 DNA follows: TGTGCCAGCAGCTACCAGGGGGCGCGGGGCGAGCAGTACTTC. The J gene is TRBJ2-7, the V gene TRBV7-3; TRBD1 agrees at 8 bases. J lost 6 bases, V lost 4 bases, and 8 bases had no gene match. The CDR3 sequence is 14 residues long. The germline V gene has CDR1 SGHTA and CDR2 FQGTGA.